Detailed here is one TCR beta chain. No antigen is known for it. The data derive from a study of CD4 T cells in relation to SARS-CoV-2 and coronaviruses. About the study: After 10 days of antigen culture, PBMC TCR beta CDR3s were sequenced.

Between the trimmed V and J ends, which lost 3 bases and 9 bases, there was a span of 14 bases. The germline V gene has CDR1 KGHSH and CDR2 LQKENI. The CDR3 covers 13 residues. Survey-level TCR-beta sequencing used DNA from CEF-cultured naive and memory CD4+ T cells. Assay: immunoSEQ multiplex PCR; the TCRdb copy retains only in-frame clones and omits some. Altogether about 36,000 clones are present, 65% to 80% being singletons, with the ten largest covering roughly 21%. General study results and limits: No donor gave both pre-pandemic and post-infection samples.

This sequence originates from an adult with COVID-19. The chain carries TRBV18 and TRBJ1-1; D is ambiguous. Sample: memory CD4+ T cells from PBMCs, cultured in vitro. CDR3 sequence: CASSPAFGRKAFF. The CDR3 DNA reads TGTGCCAGCTCACCCGCCTTTGGAAGAAAAGCTTTCTTT.